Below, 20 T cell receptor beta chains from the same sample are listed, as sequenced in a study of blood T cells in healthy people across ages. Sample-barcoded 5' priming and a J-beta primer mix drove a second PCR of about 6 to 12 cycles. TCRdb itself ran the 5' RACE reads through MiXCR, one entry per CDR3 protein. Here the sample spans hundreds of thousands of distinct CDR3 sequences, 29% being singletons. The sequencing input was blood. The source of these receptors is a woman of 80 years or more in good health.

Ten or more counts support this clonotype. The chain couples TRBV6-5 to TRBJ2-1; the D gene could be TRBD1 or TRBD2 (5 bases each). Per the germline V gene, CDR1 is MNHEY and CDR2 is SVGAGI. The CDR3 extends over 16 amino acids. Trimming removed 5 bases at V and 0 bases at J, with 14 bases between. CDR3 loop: CASSPTGGSSYNEQFF. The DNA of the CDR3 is TGTGCCAGCAGTCCAACTGGGGGAAGCTCCTACAATGAGCAGTTCTTC.

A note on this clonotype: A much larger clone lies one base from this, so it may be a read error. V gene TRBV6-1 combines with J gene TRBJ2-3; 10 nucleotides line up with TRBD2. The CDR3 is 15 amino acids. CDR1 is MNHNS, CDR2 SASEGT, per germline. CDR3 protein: CASTPRAGGLDMQYF. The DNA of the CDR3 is TGTGCCAGCACCCCCAGAGCGGGGGGGCTAGATATGCAGTATTTT.

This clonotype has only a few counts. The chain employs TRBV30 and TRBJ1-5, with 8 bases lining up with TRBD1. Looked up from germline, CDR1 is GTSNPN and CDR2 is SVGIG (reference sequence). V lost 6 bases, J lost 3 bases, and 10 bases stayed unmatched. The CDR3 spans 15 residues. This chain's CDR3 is CACQSGTGFNQPQHF. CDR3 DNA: TGTGCCTGTCAATCCGGGACAGGCTTCAATCAGCCCCAGCATTTT.

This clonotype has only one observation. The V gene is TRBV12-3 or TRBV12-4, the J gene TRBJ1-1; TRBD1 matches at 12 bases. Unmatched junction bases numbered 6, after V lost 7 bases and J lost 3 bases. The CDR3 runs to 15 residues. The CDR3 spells CASTGTGGAYTEAFF. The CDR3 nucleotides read TGTGCCAGCACTGGGACAGGGGGCGCATACACTGAAGCTTTCTTT.

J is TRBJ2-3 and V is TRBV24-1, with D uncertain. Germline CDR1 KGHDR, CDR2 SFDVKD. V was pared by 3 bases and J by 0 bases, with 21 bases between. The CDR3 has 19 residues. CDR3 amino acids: CATSDHLYSDGPSTDTQYF. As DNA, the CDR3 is TGTGCCACCAGTGATCATCTTTACTCCGACGGCCCTAGCACAGATACGCAGTATTTT.

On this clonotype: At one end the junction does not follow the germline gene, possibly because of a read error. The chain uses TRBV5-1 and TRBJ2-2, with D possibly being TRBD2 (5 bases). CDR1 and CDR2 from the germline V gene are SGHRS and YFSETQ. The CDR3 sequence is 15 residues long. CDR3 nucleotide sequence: TGCGCCAGCAGCTTGGGGCAGCAAAACACCGGGGAGCGGTTTTTT. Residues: CASSLGQQNTGERFF.

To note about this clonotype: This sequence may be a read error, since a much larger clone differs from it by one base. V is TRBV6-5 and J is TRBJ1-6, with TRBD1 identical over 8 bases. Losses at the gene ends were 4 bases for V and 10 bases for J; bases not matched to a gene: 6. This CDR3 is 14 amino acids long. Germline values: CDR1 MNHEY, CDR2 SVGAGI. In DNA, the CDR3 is TGTGCCAGCAGTTGCGACAGGGGTGGATCACCCCTCCACTTT. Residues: CASSCDRGGSPLHF.

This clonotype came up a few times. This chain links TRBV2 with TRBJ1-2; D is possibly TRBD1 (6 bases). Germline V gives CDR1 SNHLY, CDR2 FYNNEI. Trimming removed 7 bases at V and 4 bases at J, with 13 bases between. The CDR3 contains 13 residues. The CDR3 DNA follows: TGTGCCAGCAAGGGACAAAGCCGCTATGGCTACACCTTC. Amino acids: CASKGQSRYGYTF.

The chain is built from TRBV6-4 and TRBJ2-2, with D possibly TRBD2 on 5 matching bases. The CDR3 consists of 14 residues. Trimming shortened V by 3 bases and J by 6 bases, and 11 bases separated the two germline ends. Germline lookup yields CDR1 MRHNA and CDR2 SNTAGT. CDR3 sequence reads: CASSELGGSGELFF. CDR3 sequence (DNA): TGTGCCAGCAGTGAGCTAGGAGGATCCGGGGAGCTGTTTTTT.

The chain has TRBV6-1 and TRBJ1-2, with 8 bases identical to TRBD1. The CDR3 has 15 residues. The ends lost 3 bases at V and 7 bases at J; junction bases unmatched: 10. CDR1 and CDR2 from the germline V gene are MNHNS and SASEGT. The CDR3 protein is CASSEQQGVNSGYTF. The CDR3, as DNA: TGTGCCAGCAGTGAGCAACAGGGGGTAAATTCTGGCTACACCTTC.

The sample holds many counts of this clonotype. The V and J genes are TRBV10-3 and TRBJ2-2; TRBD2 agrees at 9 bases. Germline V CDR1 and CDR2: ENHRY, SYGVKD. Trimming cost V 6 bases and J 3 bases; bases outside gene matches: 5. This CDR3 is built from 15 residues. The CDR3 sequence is CAIRGLASDTGELFF. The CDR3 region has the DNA TGTGCCATCAGGGGACTAGCATCGGACACCGGGGAGCTGTTTTTT.

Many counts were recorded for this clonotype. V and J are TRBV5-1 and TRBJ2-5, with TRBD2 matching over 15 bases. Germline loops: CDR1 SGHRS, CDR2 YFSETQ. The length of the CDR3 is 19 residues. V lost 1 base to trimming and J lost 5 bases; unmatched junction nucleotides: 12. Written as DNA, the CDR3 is TGCGCCAGCAGCTTGTTAGGGACTAGCGGGGGGTACACCACGGAGACCCAGTACTTC. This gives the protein CASSLLGTSGGYTTETQYF.

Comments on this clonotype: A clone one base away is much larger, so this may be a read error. The CDR3 DNA reads TGTGCCAGCAGTCTCTACGAGCGTGCTGGGGATGAAAAACTGTTTTTT. This sequence encodes CASSLYERAGDEKLFF. J is TRBJ1-4 and V is TRBV28, with D uncertain. V was clipped by 5 bases and J by 6 bases, with 19 bases between them. This CDR3 has 16 amino acids. Looked up from germline, CDR1 is MDHEN and CDR2 is SYDVKM.

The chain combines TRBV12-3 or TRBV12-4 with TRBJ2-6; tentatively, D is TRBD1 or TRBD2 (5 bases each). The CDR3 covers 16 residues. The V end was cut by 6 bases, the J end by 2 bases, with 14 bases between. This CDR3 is CASSQLRGTGANVLTF. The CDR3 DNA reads TGTGCCAGCAGCCAACTGAGGGGTACTGGGGCCAACGTCCTGACTTTC.

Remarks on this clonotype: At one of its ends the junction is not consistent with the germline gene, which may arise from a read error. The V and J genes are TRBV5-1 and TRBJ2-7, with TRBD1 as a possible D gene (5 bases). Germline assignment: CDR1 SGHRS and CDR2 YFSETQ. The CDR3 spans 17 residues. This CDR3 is CANSFLRQLLLTYEQYF. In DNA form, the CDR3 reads TGCGCCAACAGCTTCTTAAGACAGCTCCTCCTCACCTACGAGCAGTACTTC. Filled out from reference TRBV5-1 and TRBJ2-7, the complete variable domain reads KAGVTQTPRYLIKTRGQQVTLSCSPISGHRSVSWYQQTPGQGLQFLFEYFSETQRNKGNFPGRFSGRQFSNSRSEMNVSTLELGDSALYLCANSFLRQLLLTYEQYFGPGTRLTVT.

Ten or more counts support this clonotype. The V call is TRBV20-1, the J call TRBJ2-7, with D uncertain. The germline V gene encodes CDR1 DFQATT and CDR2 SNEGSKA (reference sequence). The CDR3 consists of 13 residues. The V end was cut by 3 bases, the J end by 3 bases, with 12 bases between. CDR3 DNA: TGCAGTGCTAGGCCAACTAAAGTCTACGAGCAGTACTTC. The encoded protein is CSARPTKVYEQYF.

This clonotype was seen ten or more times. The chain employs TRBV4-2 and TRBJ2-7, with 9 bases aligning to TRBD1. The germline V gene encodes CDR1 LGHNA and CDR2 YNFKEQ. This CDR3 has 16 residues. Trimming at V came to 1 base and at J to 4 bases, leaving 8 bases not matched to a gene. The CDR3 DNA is TGTGCCAGCAGCCAAGGGGGGGACAGGGCGAGGTACGAGCAGTACTTC. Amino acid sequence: CASSQGGDRARYEQYF.

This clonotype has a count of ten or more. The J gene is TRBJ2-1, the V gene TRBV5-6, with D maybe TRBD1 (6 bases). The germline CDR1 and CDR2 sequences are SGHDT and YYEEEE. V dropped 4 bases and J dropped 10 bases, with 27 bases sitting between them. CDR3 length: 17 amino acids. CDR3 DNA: TGTGCCAGCAGCCACCTGAAGTGGGGGCAAAATCTAGGAGAGCAGTTCTTC. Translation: CASSHLKWGQNLGEQFF.

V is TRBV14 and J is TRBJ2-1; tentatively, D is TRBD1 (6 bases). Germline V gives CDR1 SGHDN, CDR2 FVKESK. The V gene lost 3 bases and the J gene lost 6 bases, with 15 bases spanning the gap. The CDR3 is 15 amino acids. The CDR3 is CASSQIVTGVNEQFF. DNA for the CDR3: TGTGCCAGCAGCCAGATTGTGACAGGCGTCAATGAGCAGTTCTTC.

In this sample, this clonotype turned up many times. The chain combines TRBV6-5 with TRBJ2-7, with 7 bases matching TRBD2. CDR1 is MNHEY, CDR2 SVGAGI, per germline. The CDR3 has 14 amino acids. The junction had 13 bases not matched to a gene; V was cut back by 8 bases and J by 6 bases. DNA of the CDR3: TGTGCCAGCCGGGTGGGGGGGGGTTTACTCGAGCAGTACTTC. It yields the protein CASRVGGGLLEQYF.